These T cell receptor beta chains were read from a single sample in a study of beta chain features in type 1 diabetes. Here immunoSEQ multiplex PCR was the method, and the copy in TCRdb shows in-frame clones only, minus some. The table shows a few hundred thousand clones, with around 13% occurring only once. Sequences were obtained from naive CD4+ T cells from blood. The receptors derive from a woman aged 18-29 years with type 1 diabetes. The conserved cysteine and the conserved F or W are not part of the CDR3 here.

V: TRBV18
J: TRBJ1-4
CDR3: ASSPRSAAQNEKLF

V: TRBV29-1
J: TRBJ2-1
CDR3: SVESGTLSSYNEQF

V: TRBV18
J: TRBJ2-6
CDR3: ASSSSPGANVLT

V: TRBV7-8
J: TRBJ2-7
CDR3: ASSRRTGTPLSYEQY

V: TRBV2
J: TRBJ1-2
CDR3: ASSRAGINYGYT

V: TRBV7-3
J: TRBJ2-1
CDR3: ASSPPGLAGRDEQF

V: TRBV15
J: TRBJ2-7
CDR3: ATSKGVQGGYEQY

V: TRBV5-4
J: TRBJ2-7
CDR3: ASSLQGQYEQY

V: TRBV7-6
J: TRBJ2-7
CDR3: ASSALLAGGSYEQY

V: TRBV7-9
J: TRBJ2-7
CDR3: ASSFGQGTYEQY

V: TRBV4-3
J: TRBJ2-7
CDR3: ASSQVGGDYEQY

V: TRBV7-2
J: TRBJ1-2
CDR3: ASSLGGDSGYT

V: TRBV19
J: TRBJ2-3
CDR3: ASSTMGHTDTQY

V: TRBV28
J: TRBJ2-7
CDR3: ASSLWTNNYEQY

V: TRBV6-1
J: TRBJ1-5
CDR3: ASSSNGRNQPQH

V: TRBV18
J: TRBJ2-5
CDR3: ASSPRGRVAY

V: TRBV7-2
J: TRBJ2-2
CDR3: ASSSRGSNTGELF

V: TRBV13
J: TRBJ2-7
CDR3: ASSLAGQSYEQY

V: TRBV28
J: TRBJ2-1
CDR3: ASSYSINEQF

V: TRBV9
J: TRBJ1-6
CDR3: ASSAGPGTGGYNSPLH

V: TRBV19
J: TRBJ1-2
CDR3: ASSRLPNYGYT

V: TRBV7-9
J: TRBJ1-2
CDR3: ASSFGEGNYGYT

V: TRBV4-3
J: TRBJ2-2
CDR3: ASSQDPPRTANTGELF

V: TRBV7-2
J: TRBJ1-1
CDR3: ASSLSLRDTEAF

V: TRBV18
J: TRBJ1-6
CDR3: ASSPGSGTLNSPLH

V: TRBV4-1
J: TRBJ2-5
CDR3: ASSQVGRERQETQY

V: TRBV29-1
J: TRBJ2-2
CDR3: SVVRQGAWPGELF

V: TRBV27
J: TRBJ2-5
CDR3: ASSRGLAGGIETQY

V: TRBV14
J: TRBJ2-3
CDR3: ASSLLREHTDTQY

V: TRBV4-3
J: TRBJ2-1
CDR3: ASGVGPYNEQF

V: TRBV6-1
J: TRBJ1-6
CDR3: ASSEIEQGRSPLH

V: TRBV25-1
J: TRBJ2-1
CDR3: ASSEWGDNEQF

V: TRBV19
J: TRBJ1-2
CDR3: ASTPAGNGYT

V: TRBV18
J: TRBJ2-3
CDR3: ASSLDRPSTDTQY

V: TRBV7-2
J: TRBJ1-2
CDR3: ASSRGATGLNGYT

V: TRBV7-2
J: TRBJ2-3
CDR3: ASSRQGTDTQY